Below, 20 T cell receptor beta chains from the same sample are listed, as sequenced in a study of CD8+CD57+ T cells in acquired aplastic anemia. Template material for TCR beta VDJ and CDR3 profiling consisted of genomic DNA. MiXCR, applied by TCRdb to the reads, yields one record per CDR3 protein. The sample lists roughly 260,000 distinct CDR3 sequences, approximately 45% seen once, with about 8.3% in the top ten. It was patients with CD8+CD57+ cell expansion by flow cytometry who were chosen for sequencing. The sequencing sample was made of sorted CD4+, CD8+, or CD8+CD57+ T cells (not recorded which) from PBMCs. These receptors originate from a human donor with aplastic anemia.

This clonotype was found many times. CDR3 bases: TGTGCCAGCAGCTTGGGGGTCAATGAGCAGTTCTTC. Its translation is CASSLGVNEQFF. The rearrangement uses TRBV7-9 and TRBJ2-1; D possibly uses TRBD1 or TRBD2 (5 bases each). The CDR3 runs 12 residues. Germline-derived CDR1 and CDR2 are SEHNR and FQNEAQ (reference sequence). Trimming shortened V by 3 bases and J by 6 bases, and 6 bases separated the two germline ends.

The table lists this clonotype with many counts. This chain links TRBV10-1 with TRBJ2-5; D unclear. This CDR3 is built from 11 residues. Germline CDR1 WNHNN, CDR2 SYGVQD (reference sequence). Trimming pared 6 bases from V and 5 bases from J, leaving 7 bases between. The CDR3 DNA reads TGCGCCAGCAGCACGGCGGAGACCCAGTACTTC. Translating it yields CASSTAETQYF.

The chain has TRBV5-1 and TRBJ2-5, with 10 bases matching TRBD1. CDR3 length equals 17 residues. Germline V gene data show CDR1 as SGHRS and CDR2 as YFSETQ. Trimming took 0 bases from V and 3 from J; bases not matched to a gene: 8. CDR3 region: CASSLAGTGVREETQYF. In DNA form, the CDR3 reads TGCGCCAGCAGCTTGGCCGGGACAGGGGTGAGGGAAGAGACCCAGTACTTC.

This clonotype occurred many times. The chain is built from TRBV2 and TRBJ2-6, with D possibly being TRBD2 (5 bases). This CDR3 is built from 15 residues. Per the germline V gene, CDR1 is SNHLY and CDR2 is FYNNEI. V was shortened by 8 bases and J by 2 bases, with 13 bases between the two germline ends. The CDR3 reads CASLTAGAGANVLTF. The CDR3 DNA is TGTGCCAGCCTTACGGCGGGCGCTGGGGCCAACGTCCTGACTTTC.

The chain carries TRBV20-1 and TRBJ1-1, with D unclear. Trimming pared 7 bases from V and 0 bases from J, leaving 15 bases between. CDR3 size: 14 residues. Germline V gives CDR1 DFQATT, CDR2 SNEGSKA (reference sequence). Here the CDR3 reads CSVPWGGVNTEAFF. CDR3 in DNA: TGCAGTGTCCCCTGGGGAGGCGTGAACACTGAAGCTTTCTTT.

Of note for this clonotype: The junction does not match germline at one end; this may be a read error. This chain connects TRBV10-1 to TRBJ2-2; D ambiguous. The germline CDR1 and CDR2 sequences are WNHNN and SYGVQD (reference sequence). The CDR3 sequence is 16 residues long. Here the CDR3 DNA reads TGTGCCATCAGTGAGTCGAGGCAGTCGAACACCGGGGAGCTGTTTTTT. Its protein is CAISESRQSNTGELFF.

Comment on this clonotype: A much larger clone differs from this one at a single base, so this may be a read error. As DNA, the CDR3 is TGTGCCATCAGTTACCCCAGCGGGGGTGGAGGCTACGAGCAGTACTTC. It is translated as CAISYPSGGGGYEQYF. The V gene is TRBV10-3, the J gene TRBJ2-7; 8 positions agree with TRBD2. Trimming took 5 bases from V and 3 from J; bases not matched to a gene: 12. In germline, CDR1 is ENHRY, CDR2 SYGVKD. This CDR3 comprises 16 residues.

This sequence joins TRBV2 and TRBJ1-1, with 8 bases fitting TRBD1. Germline trimming cut 9 bases from V and 4 bases from J; bases unmatched to any gene: 7. The CDR3 is made up of 13 amino acids. The V gene's germline CDR1 is SNHLY and CDR2 FYNNEI. CDR3 DNA sequence: TGTGCCAGTGGACAGGGAGCGGTCACTGAAGCTTTCTTT. This translates into CASGQGAVTEAFF.

This chain uses TRBV30 with TRBJ2-7, with 8 positions matching TRBD1. J was trimmed by 4 bases and V by 5 bases; bases with no gene match: 7. This CDR3 spans 13 amino acids. Per germline, CDR1 GTSNPN and CDR2 SVGIG (reference sequence). Here the CDR3 reads CAWARTGSYEQYF. The CDR3 bases are TGTGCCTGGGCCCGGACAGGGAGTTACGAGCAGTACTTC.

There are a few counts of this clonotype. The gene calls are TRBV2 and TRBJ2-7; D remains ambiguous. Per the germline V gene, CDR1 is SNHLY and CDR2 is FYNNEI. The CDR3 is 13 amino acids. V lost 8 bases and J lost 5, with 16 bases in between. CDR3: CASQARERDEQYF. The CDR3 DNA follows: TGTGCCAGCCAAGCAAGAGAACGGGACGAGCAGTACTTC.

Concerning this clonotype itself: Its ends do not fully match the called genes, so a read error is possible. The V gene is TRBV5-6, the J gene TRBJ1-2; a weak D match, TRBD1 (6 bases). Germline V lookup: CDR1 SGHDT, CDR2 YYEEEE. This CDR3 region has 16 residues. The CDR3, as DNA: TGTGCCAGCAGTGGGGGGCAGGGAGGGACTAACTATGGCTACGCCTTC. Encoded protein: CASSGGQGGTNYGYAF.

J is TRBJ2-5 and V is TRBV29-1, with D possibly being TRBD2 (6 bases). Germline CDR1 and CDR2: SQVTM and ANQGSEA. Trimming removed 6 bases from V and 4 bases from J, with 12 bases in between. CDR3 length equals 12 residues. The CDR3: CSVALARETQYF. CDR3 nucleotides: TGCAGCGTCGCGCTAGCGCGAGAGACCCAGTACTTC.

J is TRBJ2-3 and V is TRBV24-1; 7 bases align to TRBD2. The V gene end was trimmed by 10 bases and the J gene end by 4 bases; junction bases not matched to a gene: 10. The CDR3 has 14 amino acids. CDR1 is KGHDR, CDR2 SFDVKD, per germline. This CDR3 reads CATSGGSIPDTQYF. Written as DNA, the CDR3 is TGTGCCACTAGCGGCGGGAGCATCCCAGATACGCAGTATTTT.

This clonotype was recorded many times. The chain carries TRBV27 and TRBJ2-2, with D unresolved. V was pared by 6 bases and J by 7 bases, with 6 bases between. The CDR3 runs 11 residues. Looked up from germline, CDR1 is MNHEY and CDR2 is SMNVEV (reference sequence). CDR3 amino acids: CASSLSGELFF. The CDR3 DNA reads as TGTGCCAGCAGCTTAAGCGGGGAGCTGTTTTTT.

The chain uses TRBV20-1 and TRBJ2-7; D may be TRBD1 or TRBD2 (5 bases each). Trimming pared 5 bases from V and 2 bases from J, leaving 13 bases between. The CDR3 spans 13 residues. The V gene's germline CDR1 is DFQATT and CDR2 SNEGSKA (reference sequence). CDR3 in amino acids: CSAQTGHTYEQYF. In DNA, the CDR3 is TGCAGTGCTCAGACGGGGCATACCTACGAGCAGTACTTC.

This clonotype was seen ten or more times. The chain joins TRBV4-3 to TRBJ2-7; D gene unclear. This CDR3 has 16 amino acids. Germline CDR1 and CDR2: LGHNA and YSLEER. The V gene lost 1 base and the J gene lost 3 bases, with 16 bases spanning the gap. The CDR3 region is CASSQGTSLTNYEQYF. In nucleotides, the CDR3 is TGCGCCAGCAGCCAAGGCACCTCACTCACTAACTACGAGCAGTACTTC.

This clonotype turned up a few times. The rearrangement links TRBV3-1 to TRBJ2-5; 12 bases match TRBD2. From germline, CDR1 is LGHDT and CDR2 YNNKEL (reference sequence). The CDR3 is made up of 17 amino acids. Trimming at V came to 0 bases and at J to 3 bases, leaving 5 bases not matched to a gene. The CDR3 region has the DNA TGTGCCAGCAGCCAAGATAAAGGACTAGCGGGAAAAGAGACCCAGTACTTC. Protein sequence: CASSQDKGLAGKETQYF.

This rearrangement joins TRBV15 to TRBJ2-7; 7 nucleotides line up with TRBD2. Germline-derived CDR1 and CDR2 are LNHNV and YYDKDF (reference sequence). This CDR3 is built from 16 residues. Losses at the gene ends were 3 bases for V and 5 bases for J; bases not matched to a gene: 13. In DNA, the CDR3 is TGTGCCACCAGCAGCTTGGTAGCGAGCGGGGTAAACGAGCAGTACTTC. It specifies CATSSLVASGVNEQYF.

The genes are TRBV24-1 and TRBJ2-3; TRBD2 might be the D (6 bases). Deletions cut 2 bases from V and 2 bases from J, with 16 bases between. The CDR3 sequence is 17 residues long. Germline assignment: CDR1 KGHDR and CDR2 SFDVKD. The DNA of the CDR3 is TGTGCCACCAGTGATTCCAGCTCCGGGACTTCCACAGATACGCAGTATTTT. Protein sequence: CATSDSSSGTSTDTQYF.

This clonotype is deemed medium-sized. This chain links TRBV25-1 with TRBJ1-6; 7 positions agree with TRBD1. Germline CDR1 and CDR2: MGHDK and SYGVNS. The CDR3 runs 14 residues. The J segment lost 5 bases and the V segment lost 3 bases, leaving 1 base of the junction unmatched. As DNA, the CDR3 is TGTGCCAGCAGTGAGGGGACAGATAATTCACCCCTCCACTTT. Protein: CASSEGTDNSPLHF.